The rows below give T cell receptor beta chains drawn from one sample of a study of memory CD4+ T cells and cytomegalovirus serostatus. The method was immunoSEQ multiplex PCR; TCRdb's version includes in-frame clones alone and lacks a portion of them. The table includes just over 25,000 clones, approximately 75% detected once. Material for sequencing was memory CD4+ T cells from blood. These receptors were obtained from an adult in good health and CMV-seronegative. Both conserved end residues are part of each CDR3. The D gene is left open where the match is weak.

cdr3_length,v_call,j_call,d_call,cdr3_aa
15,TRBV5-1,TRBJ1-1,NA,CASSLRGQENTEAFF
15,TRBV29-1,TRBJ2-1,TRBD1,CSVGAGTGYYNEQFF
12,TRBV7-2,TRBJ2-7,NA,CASSIQRNEQYF
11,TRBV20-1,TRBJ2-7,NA,CSASDRNEQYF
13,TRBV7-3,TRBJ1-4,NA,CASSYGTNEKLFF
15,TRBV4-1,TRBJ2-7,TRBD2,CASSQLAGQTYEQYF
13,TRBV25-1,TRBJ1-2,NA,CASRQNEGGGYTF
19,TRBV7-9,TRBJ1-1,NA,CASSPKIRLTGRGNTEAFF
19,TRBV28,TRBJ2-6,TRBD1,CASSFLGQGKSSGANVLTF
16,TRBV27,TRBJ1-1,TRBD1,CASSRIGQGGGTEAFF